The clone carrying this T cell receptor (beta chain) turned up a few times. MiXCR, applied by TCRdb to the 5' RACE reads, yields one record per CDR3 protein. The data contain 30,000 to 45,000 distinct CDR3 sequences, 16% of them singletons. This sample stems from a study of CD8 T cells in ankylosing spondylitis. This CDR3 contains 13 residues. The germline V gene encodes CDR1 MNHEY and CDR2 SVGEGT. Trimming cost V 6 bases and J 14 bases; bases outside gene matches: 10. The receptor was derived from a male donor with ankylosing spondylitis or in good health (not recorded which). The sample taken for sequencing was blood. The V gene is TRBV6-2 or TRBV6-3, the J gene TRBJ2-1; TRBD2 aligns across 10 bases. In nucleotides, the CDR3 is TGTGCCAGCAGCCCCGGACTAGCGGCGAACAAGTTCTTC. Its protein product is CASSPGLAANKFF.